This T cell receptor (beta chain) was sequenced during a study of cytomegalovirus exposure and HLA in healthy donors. Study details: Membership in the Caucasian-associated ancestry cluster was found for around 85% of fewer than 450 genotyped donors. Study observations and caveats: Per a prior analysis, the majority of TCR beta V segments were productive roughly 90% or roughly 30% of the time. Roughly even sequencing depth across donors was the assumption behind the presence/absence analyses.

Sampled while nominally healthy, donors likely had unrecorded immune exposures. Of note for this clone: Its specificity is unknown.

Primers: 60 Vbeta forward and 13 Jbeta reverse. Clones were sequenced by immunoSEQ multiplex PCR, and TCRdb holds only the in-frame ones, with some missing. The sample records hundreds of thousands of clones, 80% to 85% being singletons. The CDR3 has 15 amino acids. The V and J ends lost 2 bases and 1 base, in that order; junction bases with no gene match: 4. Germline V lookup: CDR1 MNHEY, CDR2 SMNVEV (reference sequence). Sequencing was performed on PBMCs. V usage is TRBV27 and J usage is TRBJ2-7; TRBD1 aligns across 8 bases. The origin of this receptor is a boy younger than 10 in good health and CMV-seronegative. CDR3 region: CASSLGTGYSYEQYF. The CDR3 nucleotides read TGTGCCAGCAGTTTAGGGACAGGCTATTCCTACGAGCAGTACTTC.